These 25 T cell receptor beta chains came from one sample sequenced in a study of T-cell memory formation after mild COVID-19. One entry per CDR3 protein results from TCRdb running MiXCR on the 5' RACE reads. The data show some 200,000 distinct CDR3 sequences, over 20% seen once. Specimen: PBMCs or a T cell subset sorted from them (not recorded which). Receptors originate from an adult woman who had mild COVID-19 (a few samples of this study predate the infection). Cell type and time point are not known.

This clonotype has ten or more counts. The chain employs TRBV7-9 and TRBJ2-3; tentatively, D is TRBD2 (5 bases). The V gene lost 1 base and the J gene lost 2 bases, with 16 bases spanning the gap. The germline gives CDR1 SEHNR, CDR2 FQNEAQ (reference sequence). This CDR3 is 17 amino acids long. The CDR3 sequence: CASSLGRPQTDTDTQYF. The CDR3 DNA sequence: TGTGCCAGCAGCTTAGGGAGGCCCCAGACGGACACAGATACGCAGTATTTT.

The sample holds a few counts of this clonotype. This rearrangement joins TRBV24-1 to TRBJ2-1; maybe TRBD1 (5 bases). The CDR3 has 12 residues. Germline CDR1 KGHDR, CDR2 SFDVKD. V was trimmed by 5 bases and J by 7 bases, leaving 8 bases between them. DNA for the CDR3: TGTGCCACCAGTGTTGGGGCTAATGAGCAGTTCTTC. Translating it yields CATSVGANEQFF.

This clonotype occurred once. Here the CDR3 reads CASSPSGGAGYEQYF. The CDR3 DNA follows: TGTGCCAGCAGCCCCTCGGGGGGGGCAGGCTACGAGCAGTACTTC. The chain uses TRBV9 and TRBJ2-7; 8 positions agree with TRBD2. This CDR3 has 15 amino acids. Per the germline V gene, CDR1 is SGDLS and CDR2 is YYNGEE. With V trimmed by 4 bases and J by 3 bases, 9 bases remained unmatched.

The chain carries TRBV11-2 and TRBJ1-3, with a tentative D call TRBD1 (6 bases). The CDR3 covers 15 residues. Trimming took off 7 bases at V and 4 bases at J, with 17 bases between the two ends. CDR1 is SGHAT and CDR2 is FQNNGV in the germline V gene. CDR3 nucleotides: TGTGCCAGCATCCCCGGGGGGCTAGGCGGAAACACCATATATTTT. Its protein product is CASIPGGLGGNTIYF.

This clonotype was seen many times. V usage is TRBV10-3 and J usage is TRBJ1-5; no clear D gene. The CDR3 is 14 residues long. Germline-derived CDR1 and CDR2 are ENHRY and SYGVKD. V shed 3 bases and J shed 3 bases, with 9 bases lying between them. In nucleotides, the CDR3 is TGTGCCATCAGTGACACCGGGAACAATCAGCCCCAGCATTTT. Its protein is CAISDTGNNQPQHF.

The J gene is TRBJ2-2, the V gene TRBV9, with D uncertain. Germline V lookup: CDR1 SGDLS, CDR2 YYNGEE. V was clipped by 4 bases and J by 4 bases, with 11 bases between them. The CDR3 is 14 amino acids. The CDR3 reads CASSPSSGTGELFF. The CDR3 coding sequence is TGTGCCAGCAGCCCTTCGTCAGGCACCGGGGAGCTGTTTTTT.

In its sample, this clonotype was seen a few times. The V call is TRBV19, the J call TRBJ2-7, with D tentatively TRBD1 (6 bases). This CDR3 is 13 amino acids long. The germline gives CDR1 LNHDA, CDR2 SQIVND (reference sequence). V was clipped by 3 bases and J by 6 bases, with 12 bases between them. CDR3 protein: CASSIIPGAEQYF. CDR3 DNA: TGTGCCAGTAGTATTATCCCAGGGGCCGAGCAGTACTTC.

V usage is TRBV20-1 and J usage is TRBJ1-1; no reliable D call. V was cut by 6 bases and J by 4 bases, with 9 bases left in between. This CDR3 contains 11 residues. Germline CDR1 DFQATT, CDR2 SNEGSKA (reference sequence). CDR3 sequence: CSAAWGTEAFF. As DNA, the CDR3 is TGCAGTGCCGCCTGGGGCACTGAAGCTTTCTTT.

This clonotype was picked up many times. CDR3 loop: CASSEWSREGVADTQYF. In DNA, the CDR3 is TGTGCCAGCAGTGAATGGTCACGGGAGGGAGTCGCAGATACGCAGTATTTT. V and J are TRBV25-1 and TRBJ2-3, with 8 bases identical to TRBD2. CDR3 length equals 17 residues. Germline CDR1 MGHDK, CDR2 SYGVNS. The J segment lost 4 bases and the V segment lost 1 base, leaving 10 bases of the junction unmatched.

The CDR3 coding sequence is TGTGCCACCAGTGCCAGCTGGACGGATGGCTACACCTTC. Translated, it gives CATSASWTDGYTF. The V call is TRBV24-1, the J call TRBJ1-2; D not certain. The length of the CDR3 is 13 residues. Trimming took off 5 bases at V and 6 bases at J, with 12 bases between the two ends. Germline loops: CDR1 KGHDR, CDR2 SFDVKD.

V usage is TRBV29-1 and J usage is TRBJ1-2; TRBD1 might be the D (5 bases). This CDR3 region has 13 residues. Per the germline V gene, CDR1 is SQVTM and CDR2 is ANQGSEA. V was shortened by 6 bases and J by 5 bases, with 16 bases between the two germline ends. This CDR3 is CSVPGVGAYGYTF. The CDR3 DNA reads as TGCAGCGTGCCCGGGGTAGGGGCTTATGGCTACACCTTC.

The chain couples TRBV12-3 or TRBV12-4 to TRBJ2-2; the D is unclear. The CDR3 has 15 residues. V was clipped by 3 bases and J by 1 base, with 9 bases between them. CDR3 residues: CASSFEALNTGELFF. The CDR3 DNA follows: TGTGCCAGCAGTTTTGAGGCTTTGAACACCGGGGAGCTGTTTTTT.

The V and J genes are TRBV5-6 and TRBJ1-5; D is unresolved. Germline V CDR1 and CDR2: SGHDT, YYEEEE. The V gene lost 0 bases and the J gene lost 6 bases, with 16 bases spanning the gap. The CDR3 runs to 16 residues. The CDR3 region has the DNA TGTGCCAGCAGCTTGGGCATGAGGTTCTCGGGTCAGCCCCAGCATTTT. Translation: CASSLGMRFSGQPQHF.

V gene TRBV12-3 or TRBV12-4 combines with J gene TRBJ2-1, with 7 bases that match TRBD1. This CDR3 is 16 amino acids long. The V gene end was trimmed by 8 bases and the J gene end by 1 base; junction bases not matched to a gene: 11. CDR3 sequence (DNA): TGTGCCAGCCTCGGACAGGTCACTTTATCCTACAATGAGCAGTTCTTC. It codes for CASLGQVTLSYNEQFF.

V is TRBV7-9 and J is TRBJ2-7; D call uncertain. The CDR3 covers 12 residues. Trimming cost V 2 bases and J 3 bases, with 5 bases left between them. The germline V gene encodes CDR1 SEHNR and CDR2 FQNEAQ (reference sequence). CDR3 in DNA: TGTGCCAGCAGCTTAACGGTCTACGAGCAGTACTTC. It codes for CASSLTVYEQYF.

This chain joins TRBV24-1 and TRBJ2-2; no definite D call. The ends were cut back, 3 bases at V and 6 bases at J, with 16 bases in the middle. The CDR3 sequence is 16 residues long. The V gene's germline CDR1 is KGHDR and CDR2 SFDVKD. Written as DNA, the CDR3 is TGTGCCACCAGTGATAGCACCCCTTCCGGTCCCGGGGAGCTGTTTTTT. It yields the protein CATSDSTPSGPGELFF.

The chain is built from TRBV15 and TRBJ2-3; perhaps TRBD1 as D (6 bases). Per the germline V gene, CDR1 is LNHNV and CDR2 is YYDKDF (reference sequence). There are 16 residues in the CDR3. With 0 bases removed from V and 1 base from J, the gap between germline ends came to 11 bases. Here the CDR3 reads CATSRDGAGGTDTQYF. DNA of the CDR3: TGTGCCACCAGCAGAGATGGGGCAGGGGGCACAGATACGCAGTATTTT.

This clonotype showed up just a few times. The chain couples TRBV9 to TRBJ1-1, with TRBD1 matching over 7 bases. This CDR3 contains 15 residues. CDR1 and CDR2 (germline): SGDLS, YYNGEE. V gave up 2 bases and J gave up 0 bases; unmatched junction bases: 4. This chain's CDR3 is CASSVGQSMNTEAFF. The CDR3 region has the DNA TGTGCCAGCAGCGTGGGACAGTCCATGAACACTGAAGCTTTCTTT.

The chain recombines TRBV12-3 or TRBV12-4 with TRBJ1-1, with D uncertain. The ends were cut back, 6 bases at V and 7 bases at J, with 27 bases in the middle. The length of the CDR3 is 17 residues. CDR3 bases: TGTGCCAGCAGGGCAGACCCCGGGAAGATACCTCTTGTTGAAGCTTTCTTT. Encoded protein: CASRADPGKIPLVEAFF.

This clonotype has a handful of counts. The CDR3 loop reads CATRDTNEQFF. The CDR3 DNA reads as TGTGCCACCCGGGATACTAATGAGCAGTTCTTC. This sequence joins TRBV24-1 and TRBJ2-1; possibly TRBD2 for D (5 bases). There are 11 residues in the CDR3. Germline-derived CDR1 and CDR2 are KGHDR and SFDVKD. Trimming pared 9 bases from V and 7 bases from J, leaving 9 bases between.

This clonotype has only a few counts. The CDR3 sequence: CASSPSSAGANVLTF. In DNA, the CDR3 is TGTGCCAGCTCACCAAGCTCCGCTGGGGCCAACGTCCTGACTTTC. The chain carries TRBV18 and TRBJ2-6; D unclear. Germline V lookup: CDR1 KGHSH, CDR2 LQKENI. The CDR3 sequence is 15 residues long. Between the trimmed V and J ends, which lost 2 bases and 2 bases, there was a span of 7 bases.

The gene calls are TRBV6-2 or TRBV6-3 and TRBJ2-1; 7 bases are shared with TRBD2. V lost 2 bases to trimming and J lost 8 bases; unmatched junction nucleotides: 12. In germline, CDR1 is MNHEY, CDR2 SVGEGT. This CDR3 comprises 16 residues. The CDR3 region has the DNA TGTGCCAGCAGTTACCGCGTTGTAGCGGGTATCCATGAGCAGTTCTTC. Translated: CASSYRVVAGIHEQFF.

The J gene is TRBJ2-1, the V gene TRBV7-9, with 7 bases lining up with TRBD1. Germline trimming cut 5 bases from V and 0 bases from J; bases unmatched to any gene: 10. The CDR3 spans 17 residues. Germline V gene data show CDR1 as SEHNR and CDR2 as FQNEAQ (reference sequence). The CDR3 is CASSPRSDRTSYNEQFF. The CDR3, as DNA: TGTGCCAGCAGCCCCCGATCGGACAGGACCTCCTACAATGAGCAGTTCTTC.

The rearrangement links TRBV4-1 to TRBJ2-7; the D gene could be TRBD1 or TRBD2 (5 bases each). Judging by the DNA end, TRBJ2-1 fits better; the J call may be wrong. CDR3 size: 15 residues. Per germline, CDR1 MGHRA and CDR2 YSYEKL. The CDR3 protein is CASSQDWGFSNEQFF. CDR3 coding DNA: TGCGCCAGCAGCCAAGACTGGGGGTTCTCAAATGAGCAGTTCTTC.

The CDR3 coding sequence is TGCGCCAGCAGCTACGAGGGGCAGGGGACTGGGAATGAGCAGTTCTTC. It yields the protein CASSYEGQGTGNEQFF. This chain joins TRBV5-1 and TRBJ2-1, with D perhaps given as TRBD1 or TRBD2 (6 bases each). This CDR3 region has 16 residues. Germline loops: CDR1 SGHRS, CDR2 YFSETQ. Trimming took 3 bases from V and 7 from J, leaving 20 bases between them.